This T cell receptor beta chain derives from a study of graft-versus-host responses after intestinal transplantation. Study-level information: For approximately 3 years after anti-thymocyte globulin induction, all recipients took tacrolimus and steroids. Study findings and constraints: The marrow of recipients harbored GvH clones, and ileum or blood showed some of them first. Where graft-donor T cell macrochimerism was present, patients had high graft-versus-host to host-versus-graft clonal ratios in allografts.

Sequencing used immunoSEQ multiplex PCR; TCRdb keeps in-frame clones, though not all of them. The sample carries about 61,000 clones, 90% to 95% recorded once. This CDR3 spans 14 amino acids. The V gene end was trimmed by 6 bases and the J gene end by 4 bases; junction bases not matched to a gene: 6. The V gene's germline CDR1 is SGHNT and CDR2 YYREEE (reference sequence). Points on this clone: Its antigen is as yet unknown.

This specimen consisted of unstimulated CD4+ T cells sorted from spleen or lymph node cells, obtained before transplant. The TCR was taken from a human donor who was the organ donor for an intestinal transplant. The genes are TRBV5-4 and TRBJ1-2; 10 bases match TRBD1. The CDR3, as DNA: TGTGCCAGCACACCGACAGGGGGCGGCTATGGCTACACCTTC. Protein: CASTPTGGGYGYTF.